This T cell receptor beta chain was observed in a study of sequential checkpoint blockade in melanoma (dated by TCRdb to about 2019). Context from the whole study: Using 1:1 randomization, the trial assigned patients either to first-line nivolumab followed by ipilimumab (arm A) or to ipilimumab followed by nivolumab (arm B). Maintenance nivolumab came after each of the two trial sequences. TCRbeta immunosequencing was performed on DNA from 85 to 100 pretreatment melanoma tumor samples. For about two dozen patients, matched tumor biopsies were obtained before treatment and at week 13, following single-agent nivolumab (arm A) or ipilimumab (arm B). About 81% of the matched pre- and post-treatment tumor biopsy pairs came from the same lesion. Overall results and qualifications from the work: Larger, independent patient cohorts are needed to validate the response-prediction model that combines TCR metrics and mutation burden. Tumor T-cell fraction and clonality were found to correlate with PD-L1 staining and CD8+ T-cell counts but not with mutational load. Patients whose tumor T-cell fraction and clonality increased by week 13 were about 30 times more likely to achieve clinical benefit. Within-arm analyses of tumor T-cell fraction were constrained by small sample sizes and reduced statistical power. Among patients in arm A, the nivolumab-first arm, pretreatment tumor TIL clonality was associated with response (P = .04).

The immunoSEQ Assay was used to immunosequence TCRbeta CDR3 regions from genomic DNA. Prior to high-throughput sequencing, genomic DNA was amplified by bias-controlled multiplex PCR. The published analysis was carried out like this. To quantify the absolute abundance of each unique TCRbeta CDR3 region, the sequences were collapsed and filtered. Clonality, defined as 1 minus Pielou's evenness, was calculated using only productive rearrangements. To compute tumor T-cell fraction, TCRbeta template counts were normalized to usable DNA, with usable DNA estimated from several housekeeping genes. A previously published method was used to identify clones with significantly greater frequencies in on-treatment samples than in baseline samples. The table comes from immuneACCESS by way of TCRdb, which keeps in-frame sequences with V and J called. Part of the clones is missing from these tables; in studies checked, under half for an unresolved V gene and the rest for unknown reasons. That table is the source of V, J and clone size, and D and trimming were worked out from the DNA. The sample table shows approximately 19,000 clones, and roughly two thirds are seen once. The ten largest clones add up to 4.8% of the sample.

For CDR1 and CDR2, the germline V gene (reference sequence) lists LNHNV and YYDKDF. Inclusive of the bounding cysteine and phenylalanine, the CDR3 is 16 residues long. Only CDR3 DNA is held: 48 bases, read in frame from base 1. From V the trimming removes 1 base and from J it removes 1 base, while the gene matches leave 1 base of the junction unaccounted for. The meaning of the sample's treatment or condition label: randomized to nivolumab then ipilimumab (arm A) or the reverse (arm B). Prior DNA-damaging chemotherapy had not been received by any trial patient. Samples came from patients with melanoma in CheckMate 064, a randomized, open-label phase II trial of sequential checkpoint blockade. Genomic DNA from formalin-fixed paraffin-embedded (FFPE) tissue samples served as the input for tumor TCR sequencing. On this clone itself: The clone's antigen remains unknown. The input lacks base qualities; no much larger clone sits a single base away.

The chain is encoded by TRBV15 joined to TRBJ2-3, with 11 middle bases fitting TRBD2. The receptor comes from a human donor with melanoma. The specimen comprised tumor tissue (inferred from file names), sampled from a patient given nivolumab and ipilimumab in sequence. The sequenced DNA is TGTGCCACCAGCAGAGGACTAGCGGGGCGCACAGATACGCAGTATTTT. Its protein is CATSRGLAGRTDTQYF.